The clone carrying this TCR beta chain appeared a few times. As yet, its antigen is unknown. cDNA libraries for TCR alpha and TCR beta, carrying sample barcodes and UMIs, came from 5'RACE with constant-segment primers. TCRdb used MiXCR to reprocess the 5' RACE reads, holding one entry per CDR3 protein. The profile shows about 110,000 distinct CDR3 sequences, about a fifth of them singletons. This specimen belongs to a study of T-cell memory formation after mild COVID-19. In the study overall: Clusters of TCRs were largely donor specific. Study-wide points: Chiefly within CM and EM were the contracting CD4+ clones; CD8+ ones were within EMRA.

V lost 6 bases, J lost 8 bases, and 19 bases lay in between. CDR3 length equals 14 residues. The chain recombines TRBV12-3 or TRBV12-4 with TRBJ1-2; possibly TRBD1 for D (5 bases). Sequenced: PBMCs or a T cell subset sorted from them (not recorded which). The clonotype originates from a young man who had mild COVID-19 (a few samples of this study predate the infection). Cell type and time point are not known. CDR3 region: CASSRTAGTMGYTF. CDR3 nucleotides: TGTGCCAGCAGCCGGACGGCGGGGACTATGGGCTACACCTTC.